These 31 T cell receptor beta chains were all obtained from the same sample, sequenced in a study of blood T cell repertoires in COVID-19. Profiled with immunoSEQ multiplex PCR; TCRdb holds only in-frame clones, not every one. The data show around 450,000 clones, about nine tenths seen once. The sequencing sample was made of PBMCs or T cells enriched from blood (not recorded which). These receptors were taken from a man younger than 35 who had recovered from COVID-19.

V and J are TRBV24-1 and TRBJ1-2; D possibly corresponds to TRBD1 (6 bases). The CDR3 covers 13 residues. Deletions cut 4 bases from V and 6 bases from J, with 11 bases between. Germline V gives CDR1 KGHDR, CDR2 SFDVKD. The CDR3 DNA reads TGTGCCACCAGTGACGGGGGGCGGGATGGCTACACCTTC. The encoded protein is CATSDGGRDGYTF.

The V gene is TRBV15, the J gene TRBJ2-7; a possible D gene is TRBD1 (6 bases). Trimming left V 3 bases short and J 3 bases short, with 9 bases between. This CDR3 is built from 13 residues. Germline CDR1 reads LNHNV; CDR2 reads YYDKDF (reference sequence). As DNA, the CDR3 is TGTGCCACCAGCAGGGAGACAGGCTACGAGCAGTACTTC. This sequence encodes CATSRETGYEQYF. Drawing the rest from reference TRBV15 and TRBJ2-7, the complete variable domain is DAMVIQNPRYQVTQFGKPVTLSCSQTLNHNVMYWYQQKSSQAPKLLFHYYDKDFNNEADTPDNFQSRRPNTSFCFLDIRSPGLGDTAMYLCATSRETGYEQYFGPGTRLTVT.

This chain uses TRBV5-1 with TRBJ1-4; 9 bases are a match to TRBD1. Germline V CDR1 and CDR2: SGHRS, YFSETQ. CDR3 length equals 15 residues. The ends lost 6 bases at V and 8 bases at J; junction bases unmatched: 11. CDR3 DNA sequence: TGCGCCAGCACGGACAGGGGAGGGGAAGTAGAAAAACTGTTTTTT. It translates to CASTDRGGEVEKLFF.

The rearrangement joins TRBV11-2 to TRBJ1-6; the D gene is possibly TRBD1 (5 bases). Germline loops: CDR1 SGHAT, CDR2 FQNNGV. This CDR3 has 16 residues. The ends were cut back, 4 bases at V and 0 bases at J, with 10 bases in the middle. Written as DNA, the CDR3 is TGTGCCAGCAGCTCGAGACAGAGCTCCTATAATTCACCCCTCCACTTT. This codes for CASSSRQSSYNSPLHF.

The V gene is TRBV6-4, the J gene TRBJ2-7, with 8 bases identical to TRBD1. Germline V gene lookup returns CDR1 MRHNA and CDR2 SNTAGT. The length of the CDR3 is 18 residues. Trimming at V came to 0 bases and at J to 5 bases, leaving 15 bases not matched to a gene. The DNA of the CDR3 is TGTGCCAGCAGTGACTCCACCAAAACCTGGACAGGGCTCGACGAGCAGTACTTC. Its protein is CASSDSTKTWTGLDEQYF.

CDR3 sequence: CSVASGLKTDTQYF. CDR3 nucleotides: TGCAGCGTTGCTTCGGGGTTAAAAACAGATACGCAGTATTTT. The chain employs TRBV29-1 and TRBJ2-3; maybe TRBD2 (5 bases). V lost 4 bases and J 3 bases, leaving 14 bases between the germline ends. Germline loops: CDR1 SQVTM, CDR2 ANQGSEA. This CDR3 spans 14 amino acids.

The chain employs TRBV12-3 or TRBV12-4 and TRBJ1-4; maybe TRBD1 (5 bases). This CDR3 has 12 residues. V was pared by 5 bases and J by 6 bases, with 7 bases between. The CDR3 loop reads CASSGGDEKLFF. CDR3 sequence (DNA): TGTGCCAGCAGTGGGGGGGATGAAAAACTGTTTTTT.

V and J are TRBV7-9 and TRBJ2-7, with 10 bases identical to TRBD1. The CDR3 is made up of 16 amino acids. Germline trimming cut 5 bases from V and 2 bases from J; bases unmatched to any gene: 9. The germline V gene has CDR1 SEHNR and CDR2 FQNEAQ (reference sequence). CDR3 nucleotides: TGTGCCAGCAGCCCACGACAGGGGGCGCGCCCCTACGAGCAGTACTTC. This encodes CASSPRQGARPYEQYF.

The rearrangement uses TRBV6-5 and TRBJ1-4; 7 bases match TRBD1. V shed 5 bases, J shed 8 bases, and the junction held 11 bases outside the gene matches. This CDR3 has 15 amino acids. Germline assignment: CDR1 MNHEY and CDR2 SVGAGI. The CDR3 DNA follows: TGTGCCAGCAGTACAACAGGGGAGTTAGGGGAAAAACTGTTTTTT. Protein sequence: CASSTTGELGEKLFF.

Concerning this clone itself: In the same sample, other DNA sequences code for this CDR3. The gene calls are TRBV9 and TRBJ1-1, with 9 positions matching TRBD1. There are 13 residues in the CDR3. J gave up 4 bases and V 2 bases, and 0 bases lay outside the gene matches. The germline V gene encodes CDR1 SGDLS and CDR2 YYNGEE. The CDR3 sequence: CASSVDRGTEAFF. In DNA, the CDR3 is TGTGCCAGCAGCGTGGACAGGGGCACTGAAGCTTTCTTT. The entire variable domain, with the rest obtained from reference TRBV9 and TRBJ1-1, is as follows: DSGVTQTPKHLITATGQRVTLRCSPRSGDLSVYWYQQSLDQGLQFLIQYYNGEERAKGNILERFSAQQFPDLHSELNLSSLELGDSALYFCASSVDRGTEAFFGQGTRLTVV.

The CDR3 nucleotides read TGTGCCAGCAGTTTACTAGCGGGAGAGGTGAAGCAGTATTTT. Amino acid sequence: CASSLLAGEVKQYF. J is TRBJ2-3 and V is TRBV28; TRBD2 agrees at 10 bases. CDR3 length equals 14 residues. Germline trimming cut 2 bases from V and 11 bases from J; bases unmatched to any gene: 7. In germline, CDR1 is MDHEN, CDR2 SYDVKM.

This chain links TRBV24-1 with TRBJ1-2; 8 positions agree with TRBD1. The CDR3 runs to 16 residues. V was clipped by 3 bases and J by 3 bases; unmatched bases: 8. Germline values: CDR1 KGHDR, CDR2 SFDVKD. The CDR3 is CATSDTPGGPYYGYTF. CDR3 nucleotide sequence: TGTGCCACCAGTGATACCCCAGGGGGCCCTTACTATGGCTACACCTTC.

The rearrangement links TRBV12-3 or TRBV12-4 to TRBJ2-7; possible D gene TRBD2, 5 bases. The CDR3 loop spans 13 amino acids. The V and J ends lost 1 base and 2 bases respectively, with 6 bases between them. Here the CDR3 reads CASSLGGPYEQYF. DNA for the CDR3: TGTGCCAGCAGTTTAGGAGGGCCCTACGAGCAGTACTTC.

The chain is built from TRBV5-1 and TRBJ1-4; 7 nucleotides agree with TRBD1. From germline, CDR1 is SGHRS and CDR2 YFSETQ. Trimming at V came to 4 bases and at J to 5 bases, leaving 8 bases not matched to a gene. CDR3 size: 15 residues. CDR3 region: CASSRTTGINEKLFF. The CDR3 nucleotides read TGCGCCAGCAGCCGTACGACAGGGATCAATGAAAAACTGTTTTTT. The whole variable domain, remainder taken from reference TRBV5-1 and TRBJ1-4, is KAGVTQTPRYLIKTRGQQVTLSCSPISGHRSVSWYQQTPGQGLQFLFEYFSETQRNKGNFPGRFSGRQFSNSRSEMNVSTLELGDSALYLCASSRTTGINEKLFFGSGTQLSVL.

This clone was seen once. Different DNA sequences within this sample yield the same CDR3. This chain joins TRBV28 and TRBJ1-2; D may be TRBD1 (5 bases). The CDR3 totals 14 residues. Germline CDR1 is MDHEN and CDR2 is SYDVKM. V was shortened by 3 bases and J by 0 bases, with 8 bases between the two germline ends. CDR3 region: CASSLGGANYGYTF. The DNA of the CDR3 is TGTGCCAGCAGTTTGGGGGGAGCTAACTATGGCTACACCTTC.

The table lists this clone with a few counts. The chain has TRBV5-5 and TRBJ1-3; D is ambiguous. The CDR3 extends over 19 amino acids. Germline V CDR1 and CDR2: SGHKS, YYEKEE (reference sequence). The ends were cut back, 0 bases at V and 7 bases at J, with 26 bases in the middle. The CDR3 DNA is TGTGCCAGCAGCTTGGTGGAGGGAAACTTCCTCAAAGACCTCAACACCATATATTTT. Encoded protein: CASSLVEGNFLKDLNTIYF.

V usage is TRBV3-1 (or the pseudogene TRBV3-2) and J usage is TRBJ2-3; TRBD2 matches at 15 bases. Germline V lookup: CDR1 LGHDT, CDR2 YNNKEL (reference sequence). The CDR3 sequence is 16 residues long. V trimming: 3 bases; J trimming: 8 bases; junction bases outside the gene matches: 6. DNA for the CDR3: TGTGCCAGCAGCCAGAGCGGACTAGCGGGAGGGGCTACGCAGTATTTT. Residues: CASSQSGLAGGATQYF.

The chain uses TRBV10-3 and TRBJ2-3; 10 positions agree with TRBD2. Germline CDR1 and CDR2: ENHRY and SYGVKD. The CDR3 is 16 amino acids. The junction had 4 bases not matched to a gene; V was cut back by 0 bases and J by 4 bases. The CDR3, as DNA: TGTGCCATCAGTGAGTCGATGGGACTAGCGTCAGATACGCAGTATTTT. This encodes CAISESMGLASDTQYF.

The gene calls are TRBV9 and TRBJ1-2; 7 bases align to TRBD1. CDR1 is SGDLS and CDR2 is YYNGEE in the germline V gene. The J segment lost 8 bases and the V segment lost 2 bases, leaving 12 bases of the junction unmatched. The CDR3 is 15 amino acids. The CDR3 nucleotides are TGTGCCAGCAGCGTGCGACAGGGAGGTATAGACGGCTACACCTTC. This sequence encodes CASSVRQGGIDGYTF.

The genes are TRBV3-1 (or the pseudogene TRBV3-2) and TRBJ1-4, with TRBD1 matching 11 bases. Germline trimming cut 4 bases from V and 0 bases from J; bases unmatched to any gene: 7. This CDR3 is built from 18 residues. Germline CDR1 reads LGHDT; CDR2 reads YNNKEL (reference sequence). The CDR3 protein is CASSRRRDRGATNEKLFF. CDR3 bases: TGTGCCAGCAGCCGCCGCCGGGACAGGGGGGCAACTAATGAAAAACTGTTTTTT.

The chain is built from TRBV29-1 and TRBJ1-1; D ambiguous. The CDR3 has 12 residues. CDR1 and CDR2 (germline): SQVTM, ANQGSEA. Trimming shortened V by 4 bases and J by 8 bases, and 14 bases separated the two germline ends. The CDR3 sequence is CSVVDLRGEAFF. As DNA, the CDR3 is TGCAGCGTTGTAGACCTTCGGGGAGAAGCTTTCTTT.

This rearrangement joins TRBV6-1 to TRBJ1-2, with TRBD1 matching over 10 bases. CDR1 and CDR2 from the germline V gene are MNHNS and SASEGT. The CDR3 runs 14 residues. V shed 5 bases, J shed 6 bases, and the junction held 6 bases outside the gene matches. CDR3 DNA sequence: TGTGCCAGCAGTTCGACGACAGGGGGCAATGGCTACACCTTC. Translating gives CASSSTTGGNGYTF.

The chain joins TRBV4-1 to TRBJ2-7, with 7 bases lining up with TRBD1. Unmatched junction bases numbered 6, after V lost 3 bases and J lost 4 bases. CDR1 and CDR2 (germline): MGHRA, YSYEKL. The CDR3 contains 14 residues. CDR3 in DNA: TGCGCCAGCAGCCAGCCGACAGGGAAGTACGAGCAGTACTTC. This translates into CASSQPTGKYEQYF.

The CDR3 sequence is CASSSERNLHEKLFF. Here the CDR3 DNA reads TGTGCCAGCAGCTCAGAGAGGAACCTCCATGAAAAACTGTTTTTT. The rearrangement joins TRBV27 to TRBJ1-4; D is undetermined. Germline V gene sequence: CDR1 MNHEY, CDR2 SMNVEV (reference sequence). The CDR3 consists of 15 residues. V was pared by 6 bases and J by 6 bases, with 17 bases between.

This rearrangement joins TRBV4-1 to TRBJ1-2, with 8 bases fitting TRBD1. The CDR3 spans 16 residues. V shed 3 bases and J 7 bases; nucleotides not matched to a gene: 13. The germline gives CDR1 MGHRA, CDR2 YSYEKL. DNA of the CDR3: TGCGCCAGCAGCCAGGGGGACAGGCCGAGGGTAGGTGGCTACACCTTC. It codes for CASSQGDRPRVGGYTF.

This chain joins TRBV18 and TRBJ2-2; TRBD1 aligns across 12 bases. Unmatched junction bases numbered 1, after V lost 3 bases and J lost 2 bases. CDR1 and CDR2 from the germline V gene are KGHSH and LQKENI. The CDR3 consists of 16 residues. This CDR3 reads CASSPGQGANTGELFF. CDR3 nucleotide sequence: TGTGCCAGCTCACCGGGACAGGGGGCAAACACCGGGGAGCTGTTTTTT. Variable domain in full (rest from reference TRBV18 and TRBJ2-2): NAGVMQNPRHLVRRRGQEARLRCSPMKGHSHVYWYRQLPEEGLKFMVYLQKENIIDESGMPKERFSAEFPKEGPSILRIQQVVRGDSAAYFCASSPGQGANTGELFFGEGSRLTVL.

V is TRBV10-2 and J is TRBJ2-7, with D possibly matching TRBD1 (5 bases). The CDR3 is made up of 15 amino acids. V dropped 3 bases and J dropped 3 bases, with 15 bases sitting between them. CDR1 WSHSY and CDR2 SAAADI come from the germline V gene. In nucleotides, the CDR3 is TGCGCCAGCAGTGATTCAGGGTACAGAGGCTACGAGCAGTACTTC. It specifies CASSDSGYRGYEQYF.

CDR3 sequence: CASSMTQGGGPEAFF. CDR3 coding DNA: TGCGCCAGCAGTATGACACAGGGAGGGGGGCCTGAAGCTTTCTTT. The rearrangement links TRBV10-1 to TRBJ1-1; perhaps TRBD1 as D (6 bases). The ends were cut back, 5 bases at V and 6 bases at J, with 19 bases in the middle. The CDR3 consists of 15 residues. Germline V gene data show CDR1 as WNHNN and CDR2 as SYGVQD (reference sequence).

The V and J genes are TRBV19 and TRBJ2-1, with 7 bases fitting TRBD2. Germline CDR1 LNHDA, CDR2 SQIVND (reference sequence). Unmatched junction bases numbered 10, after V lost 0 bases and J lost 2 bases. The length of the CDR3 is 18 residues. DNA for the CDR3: TGTGCCAGTAGTATAGAACCCGTAACTAGCGTGCCCTACAATGAGCAGTTCTTC. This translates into CASSIEPVTSVPYNEQFF. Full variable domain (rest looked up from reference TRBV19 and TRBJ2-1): DGGITQSPKYLFRKEGQNVTLSCEQNLNHDAMYWYRQDPGQGLRLIYYSQIVNDFQKGDIAEGYSVSREKKESFPLTVTSAQKNPTAFYLCASSIEPVTSVPYNEQFFGPGTRLTVL.

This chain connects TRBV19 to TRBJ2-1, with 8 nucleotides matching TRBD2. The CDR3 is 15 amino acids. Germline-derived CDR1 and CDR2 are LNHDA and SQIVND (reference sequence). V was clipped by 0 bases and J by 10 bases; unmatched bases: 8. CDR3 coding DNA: TGTGCCAGTAGTATAGATCGCGGGGGGCTGAACGAGCAGTTCTTC. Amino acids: CASSIDRGGLNEQFF.

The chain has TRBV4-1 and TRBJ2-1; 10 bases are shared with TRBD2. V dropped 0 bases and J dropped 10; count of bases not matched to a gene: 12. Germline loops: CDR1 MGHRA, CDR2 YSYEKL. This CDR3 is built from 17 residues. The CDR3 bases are TGCGCCAGCAGCCAAGAGGACAGCGGGGGGGCCCGGGGAGAGCAGTTCTTC. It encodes CASSQEDSGGARGEQFF.